The TCR beta chain under discussion was sequenced for a study of blood T cell repertoires in COVID-19. Sequencing was performed with immunoSEQ multiplex PCR; in TCRdb, only in-frame clones are kept and a portion is missing. Found here are under 300,000 clones, roughly 88% of them singletons; the top ten hold 2% to 2.5%. CDR1 and CDR2 (germline): MNHEY, SVGAGI. Trimming removed 2 bases from V and 8 bases from J, with 15 bases in between. This CDR3 comprises 14 residues. The source material was peripheral blood. The receptor was derived from a woman aged 40 to 55 who had recovered from COVID-19. The rearrangement joins TRBV6-5 to TRBJ1-2; no firm D call. The CDR3 DNA reads TGTGCCAGCAGTTACGCTGAGGGAGTGCGCGGCTACACCTTC. Residues: CASSYAEGVRGYTF.